What follows are 19 T cell receptor beta chains derived from one specimen sequenced in a study of vaccination and CD4 T cells after COVID-19. Treatment described: roughly 10-day PBMC culture with coronavirus spike peptide pools or control peptides (ViraFEST assay). Antigens for these TCRs are unknown. Sequenced with the Oncomine TCR Beta short-read assay was DNA taken from cultured CD4+ T cells. A single record per CDR3 protein comes from TCRdb applying MiXCR to the PCR reads. The sample carries about 19,000 distinct CDR3 sequences, roughly 50% recorded once. Source: CD4+ T cells from blood, cultured in vitro, taken before SARS-CoV-2 vaccination. All receptors come from a human donor who had recovered from COVID-19.

This clonotype has more than one count but fewer than ten. The chain joins TRBV7-9 to TRBJ2-3; 13 nucleotides agree with TRBD2. The CDR3 has 16 residues. The germline V gene has CDR1 SEHNR and CDR2 FQNEAQ (reference sequence). The ends lost 6 bases at V and 6 bases at J; junction bases unmatched: 9. The CDR3 loop is CASSPGLAGSTDTQYF. CDR3 sequence (DNA): TGTGCCAGCAGTCCGGGACTAGCGGGATCCACGGATACGCAGTATTTT.

The gene calls are TRBV15 and TRBJ2-7, with D possibly TRBD2 on 5 matching bases. V was clipped by 1 base and J by 2 bases, with 9 bases between them. Germline CDR1 reads LNHNV; CDR2 reads YYDKDF (reference sequence). CDR3 length: 14 amino acids. Here the CDR3 DNA reads TGTGCCACCAGCAGAGCGGGGATAACCTACGAGCAGTACTTC. This translates into CATSRAGITYEQYF.

The CDR3 is CASTADYNQPQHF. The CDR3, as DNA: TGTGCCAGCACGGCAGATTACAATCAGCCCCAGCATTTT. V gene TRBV2 combines with J gene TRBJ1-5; the D is unclear. Germline lookup yields CDR1 SNHLY and CDR2 FYNNEI. The V end lost 7 bases, the J end lost 3 bases, and 10 bases lay between the germline ends. This CDR3 has 13 amino acids.

This clonotype is judged large. The chain has TRBV6-1 and TRBJ1-3; D gene unclear. Germline V gene data show CDR1 as MNHNS and CDR2 as SASEGT. This CDR3 region has 16 residues. With 1 base removed from V and 0 bases from J, the gap between germline ends came to 10 bases. CDR3 in DNA: TGTGCCAGCAGTGAAGACGGACGGCTCTCTGGAAACACCATATATTTT. Its translation: CASSEDGRLSGNTIYF.

The rearrangement joins TRBV4-2 to TRBJ2-6; 8 positions match TRBD2. The CDR3 extends over 18 amino acids. The germline CDR1 and CDR2 sequences are LGHNA and YNFKEQ. V trimming: 2 bases; J trimming: 4 bases; junction bases outside the gene matches: 10. The CDR3 sequence: CASSQRRGGRSGANVLTF. DNA of the CDR3: TGTGCCAGCAGCCAACGCCGGGGCGGGAGGTCCGGGGCCAACGTCCTGACTTTC.

The DNA for the CDR3 is TGTGCCAGCAGACCCGACACCTTGAACACCGGGGAGCTGTTTTTT. Its translation is CASRPDTLNTGELFF. This rearrangement joins TRBV12-3 or TRBV12-4 to TRBJ2-2; D unresolved. Trimming cost V 6 bases and J 1 base, with 12 bases left between them. This CDR3 comprises 15 residues.

The chain is built from TRBV12-3 or TRBV12-4 and TRBJ2-3; D unresolved. V lost 5 bases and J 0 bases, leaving 3 bases between the germline ends. This CDR3 comprises 12 residues. This chain's CDR3 is CASSRSTDTQYF. For the CDR3, the DNA is TGTGCCAGCAGTCGAAGCACAGATACGCAGTATTTT.

CDR3 loop: CATSDLQPGTDTQYF. Written as DNA, the CDR3 is TGTGCCACCAGTGATTTGCAGCCAGGCACAGATACGCAGTATTTT. The chain carries TRBV24-1 and TRBJ2-3; D is undetermined. Germline CDR1 KGHDR, CDR2 SFDVKD. V was trimmed by 0 bases and J by 1 base, leaving 7 bases between them. This CDR3 has 15 amino acids.

V usage is TRBV4-2 and J usage is TRBJ2-7; D assignment may be TRBD1 or TRBD2 (5 bases each). The CDR3 has 15 residues. The V end lost 0 bases, the J end lost 3 bases, and 12 bases lay between the germline ends. CDR1 is LGHNA and CDR2 is YNFKEQ in the germline V gene. CDR3 nucleotides: TGTGCCAGCAGCCAAGATCGAGGGGATGGCTACGAGCAGTACTTC. It specifies CASSQDRGDGYEQYF.

DNA for the CDR3: TGTGCCAGCAGCAAAGAAGTAGACAGGGGGAGTGCACCCCTCCACTTT. It specifies CASSKEVDRGSAPLHF. V gene TRBV21-1 combines with J gene TRBJ1-6; the D call in the table, TRBD1, was not verified against the DNA. TRBV21-1 is a known pseudogene. The CDR3 is 16 amino acids.

The chain links TRBV7-9 to TRBJ2-5; TRBD2 is a possible D gene (5 bases). The V end lost 6 bases, the J end lost 0 bases, and 14 bases lay between the germline ends. From germline, CDR1 is SEHNR and CDR2 FQNEAQ (reference sequence). The CDR3 is 15 residues long. CDR3 DNA: TGTGCCAGCAGACTAGTAATTAGAAACCAAGAGACCCAGTACTTC. It yields the protein CASRLVIRNQETQYF. The full variable domain, rest sourced from reference TRBV7-9 and TRBJ2-5, is DTGVSQNPRHKITKRGQNVTFRCDPISEHNRLYWYRQTLGQGPEFLTYFQNEAQLEKSRLLSDRFSAERPKGSFSTLEIQRTEQGDSAMYLCASRLVIRNQETQYFGPGTRLLVL.

V is TRBV9 and J is TRBJ2-7; 10 bases agree with TRBD2. V was pared by 5 bases and J by 1 base, with 15 bases of the junction left unmatched. CDR1 is SGDLS, CDR2 YYNGEE, per germline. CDR3 length equals 18 residues. The CDR3 protein is CASRPSLTLAGISYEQYF. In nucleotides, the CDR3 is TGTGCCAGCAGACCCAGTTTAACACTAGCGGGGATATCCTACGAGCAGTACTTC.

This clonotype has only a few counts. V is TRBV20-1 and J is TRBJ1-2, with a tentative D call TRBD1 (6 bases). This CDR3 has 15 amino acids. V gave up 0 bases and J gave up 7 bases, with 18 bases separating them. Germline assignment: CDR1 DFQATT and CDR2 SNEGSKA (reference sequence). Here the CDR3 reads CSARDTGLQGRGYTF. Here the CDR3 DNA reads TGCAGTGCTAGAGATACAGGGTTACAGGGACGTGGCTACACCTTC.

The chain combines TRBV18 with TRBJ2-5, with TRBD1 identical over 10 bases. The CDR3 runs to 14 residues. Germline loops: CDR1 KGHSH, CDR2 LQKENI. Losses at the gene ends were 3 bases for V and 5 bases for J; bases not matched to a gene: 3. The CDR3 bases are TGTGCCAGCTCACCCGGGACAGGGGAGGAGACCCAGTACTTC. It translates to CASSPGTGEETQYF.

CDR3 amino acids: CSARDPSQGRHTIYF. In DNA form, the CDR3 reads TGCAGTGCTAGAGATCCCTCACAGGGTAGACACACCATATATTTT. V and J are TRBV20-1 and TRBJ1-3; possibly TRBD1 for D (6 bases). Trimming took off 0 bases at V and 8 bases at J, with 17 bases between the two ends. Germline V gene sequence: CDR1 DFQATT, CDR2 SNEGSKA (reference sequence). CDR3 length: 15 amino acids.

J is TRBJ1-1 and V is TRBV10-3; possibly TRBD1 for D (5 bases). Deletions cut 2 bases from V and 1 base from J, with 11 bases between. Germline CDR1 and CDR2: ENHRY and SYGVKD. The CDR3 sequence is 15 residues long. The CDR3 DNA follows: TGTGCCATCAGTGAGGTCGGGGGGGGGAACACTGAAGCTTTCTTT. The encoded protein is CAISEVGGGNTEAFF.

The chain recombines TRBV30 with TRBJ1-5; D call uncertain. The germline CDR1 and CDR2 sequences are GTSNPN and SVGIG (reference sequence). Trimming shortened V by 1 base and J by 7 bases, and 11 bases separated the two germline ends. The CDR3 has 13 residues. DNA of the CDR3: TGTGCCTGGAGTGAGGGTCCCCGGCAGCCCCAGCATTTT. This codes for CAWSEGPRQPQHF. Supplemented by reference TRBV30 and TRBJ1-5, the full variable domain reads SQTIHQWPATLVQPVGSPLSLECTVEGTSNPNLYWYRQAAGRGLQLLFYSVGIGQISSEVPQNLSASRPQDRQFILSSKKLLLSDSGFYLCAWSEGPRQPQHFGDGTRLSIL.

This clonotype was detected a few times. The genes are TRBV27 and TRBJ1-5; D remains unclear. The germline V gene has CDR1 MNHEY and CDR2 SMNVEV (reference sequence). The V and J ends lost 3 bases and 1 base respectively, with 19 bases between them. The CDR3 contains 18 residues. The CDR3 spells CASSFRVTNQWSNQPQHF. CDR3 DNA sequence: TGTGCCAGCAGTTTTCGAGTGACTAATCAATGGAGCAATCAGCCCCAGCATTTT.

This clonotype was seen more than once but under ten times. This chain uses TRBV19 with TRBJ2-2; perhaps TRBD1 as D (6 bases). The CDR3 spans 14 residues. With 11 bases removed from V and 3 bases from J, the gap between germline ends came to 16 bases. Germline V gene lookup returns CDR1 LNHDA and CDR2 SQIVND (reference sequence). The CDR3 region is CAPWGQIYTGELFF. CDR3 sequence (DNA): TGTGCCCCATGGGGGCAGATTTACACCGGGGAGCTGTTTTTT.